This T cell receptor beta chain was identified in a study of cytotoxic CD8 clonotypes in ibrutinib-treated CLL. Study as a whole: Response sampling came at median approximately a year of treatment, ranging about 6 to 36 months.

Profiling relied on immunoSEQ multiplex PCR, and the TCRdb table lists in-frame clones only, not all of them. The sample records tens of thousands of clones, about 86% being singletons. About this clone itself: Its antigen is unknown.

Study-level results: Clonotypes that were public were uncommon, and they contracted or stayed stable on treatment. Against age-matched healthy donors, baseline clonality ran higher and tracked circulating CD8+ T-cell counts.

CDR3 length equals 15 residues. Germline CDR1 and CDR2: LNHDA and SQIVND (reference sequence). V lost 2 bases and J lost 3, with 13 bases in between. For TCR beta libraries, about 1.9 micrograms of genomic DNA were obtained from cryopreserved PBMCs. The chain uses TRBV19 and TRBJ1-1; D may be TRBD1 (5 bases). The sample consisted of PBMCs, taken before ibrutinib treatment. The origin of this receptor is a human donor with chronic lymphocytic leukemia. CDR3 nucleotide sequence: TGTGCCAGTAGTATACAGGGATGGTCGGACACTGAAGCTTTCTTT. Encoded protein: CASSIQGWSDTEAFF.